This entry features one TCR beta chain sequence. This CDR3 region has 16 residues. Germline values: CDR1 MNHEY, CDR2 SVGAGI. The V gene lost 2 bases and the J gene lost 0 bases, with 13 bases spanning the gap. Sequencing used immunoSEQ multiplex PCR; TCRdb keeps in-frame clones, though not all of them. Here the sample spans more than 200,000 clones, roughly 86% being singletons. This entry is derived from a study of blood T cell repertoires in COVID-19. As for the study in general: Sample material is recorded as cDNA or gDNA derived from T cells, B-cell-depleted T cells, or PBMCs.

V is TRBV6-5 and J is TRBJ1-2; perhaps TRBD1 as D (6 bases). The sequence came from a woman in her forties or fifties with COVID-19, enrolled during active disease. Sequencing was carried out using peripheral blood. The CDR3 protein is CASSYLPTGSNYGYTF. CDR3 DNA: TGTGCCAGCAGTTACCTACCGACAGGCTCTAACTATGGCTACACCTTC.